This TCR beta chain derives from a study of shared clonotypes between healthy human individuals. J lost 9 bases, V lost 4 bases, and 6 bases had no gene match. The CDR3 has 13 amino acids. CDR1 and CDR2 (germline): SEHNR, FQNEAQ (reference sequence). Healthy HIV-negative adults without recent acute infections or vaccinations served as donors. Measured with immunoSEQ multiplex PCR; TCRdb has only the in-frame clones, and not every one. The data contain 2 million to 2.5 million clones, 85% to 95% of them singletons. The sample consisted of naive CD4+ T cells from PBMCs. Documented subset: CD45RA+ positively selected. The rearrangement links TRBV7-9 to TRBJ1-2, with 9 bases identical to TRBD1. This receptor was identified in a man between 18 and 29 years old in good health. Some clones in this sample may be carry-over from other donors' samples. The chain's CDR3 is CASSSPDRGSYTF. As DNA, the CDR3 is TGTGCCAGCAGCTCTCCGGACAGGGGAAGCTACACCTTC.